This T cell receptor beta chain was sequenced in a study of T cells in Graves' hyperthyroidism and ophthalmopathy. Hyperthyroidism patients were newly diagnosed, had disease duration under 2 months, and were aged 18 to 65 years. Lactation, pregnancy, other autoimmune disease or uncontrolled infection led to exclusion of patients. Preceding any ophthalmopathy symptoms, the blood sample dates from first hyperthyroidism diagnosis. Using RNA transcripts as the source, TCR beta CDR3 regions were amplified. The primer set for the first-round RT-PCR of the TCR CDR3 was HTBI. TCRdb reprocessed the multiplex PCR reads via MiXCR and lists one record per CDR3 protein. The sample yields some 250,000 distinct CDR3 sequences, approximately 14% seen once. This clonotype was counted a few times. This CDR3 comprises 15 residues. V was cut by 7 bases and J by 5 bases, with 21 bases left in between. Germline lookup yields CDR1 MNHNS and CDR2 SASEGT.

The specimen was blood. The chain is built from TRBV6-1 and TRBJ2-7, with D hard to call. The source is a woman between 45 and 60 years old with Graves' hyperthyroidism that later progressed to Graves' ophthalmopathy. The CDR3 nucleotides are TGTGCCAGCACCCTACGAAAATCCTTGGGTCACGAGCAGTACTTC. Translated, it gives CASTLRKSLGHEQYF.